Ten or more counts support the clone carrying this TCR beta chain. This sample was taken from a study of response to subunit inactivated influenza vaccine. V was clipped by 7 bases and J by 5 bases, with 8 bases between them. The CDR3 extends over 11 amino acids. Germline V gene lookup returns CDR1 SQVTM and CDR2 ANQGSEA. TCRdb re-derived calls from the RT-PCR reads in MiXCR, one entry per CDR3 protein. The table lists roughly 190,000 distinct CDR3 sequences, more than 10% of them singletons. This sample was also put to use in a study of T cells expressing NK-cell markers. That report adds: Libraries used 5'RACE template switching adding universal primer site and UMIs. These clonotypes additionally ranked first within the CD3+CD56-NKG2C+ fraction of a few donors.

The rearrangement joins TRBV29-1 to TRBJ2-2; D is unclear. The source is a man in his fifties or sixties who received an inactivated influenza vaccine. Sequencing used CD8+ T cells sorted from PBMCs, obtained approximately 12 days after vaccination. CDR3 DNA: TGCAGCGGCCTAGTAACCGGGGAGCTGTTTTTT. It codes for CSGLVTGELFF.